This entry describes one T cell receptor beta chain. The antigen remains unidentified. Produced via immunoSEQ multiplex PCR; TCRdb's table is partial and in-frame only. The repertoire holds about 140,000 clones, with 90% to 95% as singletons. The data were obtained in a study of T cell responses to AZD1222 COVID-19 vaccine. CDR1 and CDR2 (germline): MGHRA, YSYEKL. CDR3 length: 14 residues. Trimming removed 1 base from V and 7 bases from J, with 11 bases in between. Study-wide points: Only a handful of AZD1222 recipients, more than five in all, had baseline seropositivity. The donors showed a predominance of white British ancestry and of females, with possible underestimation of clonal diversity. Researchers took repertoire samples only after the peak T cell response had come.

The V call is TRBV4-1, the J call TRBJ2-1, with unresolved D. Here the sequenced sample was peripheral blood, taken 28 days after the second AZD1222 dose. The clonotype originates from an adult who received the AZD1222 COVID-19 vaccine. CDR3 nucleotides: TGCGCCAGCAGCCAAGGCTCTGGACCGAATGAGCAGTTCTTC. Protein sequence: CASSQGSGPNEQFF.